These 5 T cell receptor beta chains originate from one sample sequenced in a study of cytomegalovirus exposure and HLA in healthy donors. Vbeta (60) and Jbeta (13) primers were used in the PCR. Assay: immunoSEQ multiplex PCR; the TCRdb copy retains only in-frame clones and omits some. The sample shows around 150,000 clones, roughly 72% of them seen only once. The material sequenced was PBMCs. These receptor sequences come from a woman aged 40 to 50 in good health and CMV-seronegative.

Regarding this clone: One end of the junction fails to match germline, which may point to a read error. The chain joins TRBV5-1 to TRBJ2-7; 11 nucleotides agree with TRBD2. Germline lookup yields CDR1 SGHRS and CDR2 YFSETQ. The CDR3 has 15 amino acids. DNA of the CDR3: TGCGCCAGCAGCTTGGGTGGGACTAGCGGCAACAGGGTGCGCTTC. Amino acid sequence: CASSLGGTSGNRVRF.

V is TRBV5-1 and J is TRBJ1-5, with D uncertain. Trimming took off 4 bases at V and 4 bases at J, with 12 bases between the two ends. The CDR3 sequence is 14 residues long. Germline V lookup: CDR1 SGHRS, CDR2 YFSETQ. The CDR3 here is CASSLLPSNQPQHF. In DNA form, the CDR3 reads TGCGCCAGCAGCCTATTGCCCTCGAATCAGCCCCAGCATTTT.

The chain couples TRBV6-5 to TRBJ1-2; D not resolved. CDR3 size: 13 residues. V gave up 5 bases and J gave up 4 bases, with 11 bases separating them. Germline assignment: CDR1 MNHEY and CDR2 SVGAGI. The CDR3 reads CASSRGRGYGYTF. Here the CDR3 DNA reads TGTGCCAGCAGTCGCGGACGGGGCTATGGCTACACCTTC.

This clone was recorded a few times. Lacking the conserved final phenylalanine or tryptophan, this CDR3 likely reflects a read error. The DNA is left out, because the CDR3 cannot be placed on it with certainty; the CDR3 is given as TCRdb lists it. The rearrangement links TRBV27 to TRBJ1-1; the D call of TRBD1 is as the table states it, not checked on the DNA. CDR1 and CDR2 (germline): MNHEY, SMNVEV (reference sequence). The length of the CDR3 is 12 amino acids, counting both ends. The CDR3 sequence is CASSFQKDRLLP.

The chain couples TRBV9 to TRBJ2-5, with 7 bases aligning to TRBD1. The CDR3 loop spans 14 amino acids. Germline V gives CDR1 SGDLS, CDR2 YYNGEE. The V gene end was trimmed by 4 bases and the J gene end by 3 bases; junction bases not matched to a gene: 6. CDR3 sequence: CASSFLGQEETQYF. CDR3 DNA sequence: TGTGCCAGCAGCTTCCTAGGACAGGAAGAGACCCAGTACTTC.